Described below is a single T cell receptor (beta chain) sequence and its context. This clonotype was found a few times. Its binding antigen is unknown. The input lacks base qualities; no much larger clone sits a single base away. The record originates from a study of CD8 T cells in ankylosing spondylitis (dated 2017 in TCRdb). General notes on the study: The study profiled T cell receptor beta repertoires in healthy donors and ankylosing spondylitis patients to find disease-linked TCR variants. The whole study cohort included 95 to 130 healthy donors and under 30 ankylosing spondylitis patients. Peripheral blood was sampled, and synovial fluid was additionally collected from ankylosing spondylitis patients.

Synovial fluid samples were matched to blood samples from the same ankylosing spondylitis patients. TCRdb lists the instrument as Illumina HiSeq 2500. Quantitative 5'-RACE with molecular barcodes was the method used to prepare the TCR beta libraries. The original pipeline was this. Disease-linked TCR variants were identified with a new computational method built on a probabilistic model of VDJ rearrangement. Clones were called with MiXCR by TCRdb after fastp trimmed the public reads at Q25, and only in-frame beta chains were retained. CDR3 protein duplicates are merged, each entry listing the most common genes and DNA. These V and J calls rely on TCRdb rather than the paper's analysis. The sample table shows 150,000 to 200,000 distinct CDR3 sequences, and roughly 31% are seen once. 6% of the sample is taken by the ten largest. What the study reported, not specific to this receptor: According to the report, matched synovial fluid samples from ankylosing spondylitis patients were significantly enriched for the disease-linked clones. A TCR beta motif of roughly 8 highly homologous amino acid variants appeared characteristic of blood from ankylosing spondylitis patients. Some TCR beta motif variants had previously been reported in synovial fluid and blood of reactive arthritis patients, which suggested common disease-initiation mechanisms. The disease-linked clones showed a CD8+ phenotype and occurred at relatively low frequencies in peripheral blood.

Input material: synovial fluid, either unsorted or a sorted T cell fraction (not recorded which). This TCR came from a male donor with ankylosing spondylitis.

The CDR3 amino acid sequence is: CASSGWTSGSRGELFF. The DNA reads as follows: TGTGCCAGCAGCGGGTGGACTAGCGGGAGTCGCGGGGAGCTGTTTTTT. The chain is encoded by TRBV7-2 joined to TRBJ2-2; TRBD2 fits 13 bases in the junction. Per the germline V gene, SGHTA is the CDR1 and FQGNSA is the CDR2. V is cut back by 5 bases and J by 7 bases, with 7 bases in the junction unmatched. The CDR3 goes from the cysteine to the phenylalanine over 16 residues. Just CDR3 DNA is preserved here, 48 bases in frame from base 1. The entire variable domain, with the stretches around the CDR3 drawn from the reference TRBV7-2 and TRBJ2-2 proteins, is GAGVSQSPSNKVTEKGKDVELRCDPISGHTALYWYRQSLGQGLEFLIYFQGNSAPDKSGLPSDRFSAERTGGSVSTLTIQRTQQEDSAVYLCASSGWTSGSRGELFFGEGSRLTVL.